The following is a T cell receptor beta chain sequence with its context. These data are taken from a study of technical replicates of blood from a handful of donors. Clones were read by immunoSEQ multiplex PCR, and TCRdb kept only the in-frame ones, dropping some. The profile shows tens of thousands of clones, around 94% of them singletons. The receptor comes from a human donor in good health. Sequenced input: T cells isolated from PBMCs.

CDR3 in DNA: TGCGCCAGCAGCCACAATCGTGGGAGGCCCTACAATGAGCAGTTCTTC. Amino acid sequence: CASSHNRGRPYNEQFF. The chain has TRBV10-1 and TRBJ2-1, with D perhaps TRBD2 (6 bases). The V gene's germline CDR1 is WNHNN and CDR2 SYGVQD (reference sequence). CDR3 size: 16 residues. V lost 6 bases, J lost 2 bases, and 17 bases lay in between.